This T cell receptor (beta chain) was captured in a study of intratumoral heterogeneity in liver cancer. General notes on the study: In the full cohort of 14 patients, the median age was roughly 58 years and the majority of patients were male. The study combined RNA-seq, DNA sequencing, TCR-seq and SNP array data from multiple regions of hepatocellular carcinoma specimens to study intratumor heterogeneity. Of the roughly 71 multiregional samples collected from around 15 HCC patients in the overall cohort, 45 to 55 were tumoral regions and about 20 were adjacent nontumoral regions. Results and caveats for the whole study, not just this receptor: The authors noted a relatively low number of patients and under-sampled tumor-infiltrating lymphocyte representation as limitations. Overall T cell clonality did not differ significantly between tumor regions within either sequenced patient. RNA-seq-based estimates of regional differences in tumor-infiltrating lymphocyte burden were reportedly confirmed by TCR sequencing. In each sequenced patient, significantly more unique T-cell clonal expansions were found in tumor region a than in region b.

On this clone: Its antigen is still unknown. The input lacks base qualities; no much larger clone sits a single base away.

Trimming accounts for 4 bases at V and 10 bases at J, while the number of junction bases matched to no gene is 14. CDR1 and CDR2 are drawn from the germline V gene (reference sequence): LNHDA, SQIVND. The CDR3 has 16 amino acids, counting the end cysteine and phenylalanine. Just CDR3 DNA is preserved here, 48 bases in frame from base 1. Using the immunoSEQ assay, the TCR beta chain CDR3 regions were sequenced from genomic DNA. Rearranged VDJ segments were amplified with primers annealing to V and J segments. Per the authors' processing: The ImmunoSeq Analyzer software was used to compute clonality and richness metrics. Differentially abundant clones between regions were identified using Fisher's exact test plus a beta-binomial method for added stringency. The source is immuneACCESS, and TCRdb retained only in-frame sequences with V and J called. Part of the clones is not carried over; for the studies checked, unresolved V genes explain less than half of this, and the remainder is unexplained. V, J and clone size are taken as reported in that table, and D and trimming were inferred from the DNA itself. The sample yields 4,000 or so clones; 47% were counted once. The ten largest clones add up to more than 25% of the sample.

The H label marked samples taken from distinct, geographically separated regions of the hepatocellular carcinoma nodule. Early-stage hepatocellular carcinoma was present in all patients, and no therapy was administered to any patient before surgical resection. The sampled areas showed no macroscopic signs of necrosis or hemorrhage. Multiple regions from a couple of patients underwent TCR sequencing (ImmunoSeq). Frozen resection tissue samples were collected at a distance of at least 1 cm from each other. Genomic DNA was extracted from bulk tissue using the DNeasy blood and tissue kit. The chain was built from TRBV19 and TRBJ2-1, with TRBD2 identical over 9 junction bases. The specimen comprised tumor tissue, sampled before any cancer treatment. The receptor comes from a man in his 70s with hepatocellular carcinoma. The CDR3 reads CASSKSGSGGPWEQFF. The bases are TGTGCCAGTAGTAAGAGTGGTAGCGGGGGCCCTTGGGAGCAGTTCTTC.